A single sample gave rise to the 19 T cell receptor beta chains below, sequenced in a study. TCRdb passed the RT-PCR reads through MiXCR, listing each CDR3 protein once. Here the sample spans about 680,000 distinct CDR3 sequences, approximately 15% being singletons. Sequencing used memory CD4+ T cells from blood. Receptors originate from a female donor in good health, serving as a healthy control.

This clonotype was picked up many times. The chain recombines TRBV6-2 or TRBV6-3 with TRBJ2-5, with a weak D call TRBD2 (6 bases). The CDR3 length is 15 residues. V lost 2 bases, J lost 5 bases, and 15 bases lay in between. Looked up from germline, CDR1 is MNHEY and CDR2 is SVGEGT. The CDR3, as DNA: TGTGCCAGCAGTTACGGAGGGGCACGCGGGGAGACCCAGTACTTC. As protein: CASSYGGARGETQYF.

In nucleotides, the CDR3 is TGTGCCAGCAGCTTACACGGGCGGGAGAGCACCTACAATGAGCAGTTCTTC. This gives the protein CASSLHGRESTYNEQFF. V usage is TRBV7-8 and J usage is TRBJ2-1; TRBD2 aligns across 7 bases. CDR1 and CDR2 (germline): SGHVS, FQNEAQ. The length of the CDR3 is 17 residues. V gave up 2 bases and J gave up 2 bases; unmatched junction bases: 9.

This clonotype has more than one count but fewer than ten. The gene calls are TRBV7-2 and TRBJ2-7; 7 bases match TRBD2. The CDR3 is 14 amino acids. V was clipped by 6 bases and J by 3 bases; unmatched bases: 8. Germline CDR1 SGHTA, CDR2 FQGNSA. The CDR3 coding sequence is TGTGCCAGCAGTCTAGCGGCGCCCGACTACGAGCAGTACTTC. It specifies CASSLAAPDYEQYF.

In the case of this clonotype: A much larger clonotype is one base distant, so this may be a read error. The V gene is TRBV12-3 or TRBV12-4, the J gene TRBJ2-7, with TRBD2 identical over 10 bases. This CDR3 comprises 13 residues. V lost 5 bases, J lost 4 bases, and 2 bases stayed unmatched. CDR3 in DNA: TGTGCCAGCAGTCTACTAGCGGGATACGAGCAGTACTTC. Amino acids: CASSLLAGYEQYF.

This clonotype was detected only a few times. The rearrangement joins TRBV7-2 to TRBJ2-5; 7 nucleotides match TRBD2. The CDR3 is 14 amino acids. V was pared by 7 bases and J by 1 base, with 6 bases of the junction left unmatched. Germline assignment: CDR1 SGHTA and CDR2 FQGNSA. The CDR3 DNA sequence: TGTGCCAGCAAGCCCGCGGGGGTCCAAGAGACCCAGTACTTC. It is translated as CASKPAGVQETQYF. Full variable domain (outside the CDR3, taken from reference TRBV7-2 and TRBJ2-5): GAGVSQSPSNKVTEKGKDVELRCDPISGHTALYWYRQSLGQGLEFLIYFQGNSAPDKSGLPSDRFSAERTGGSVSTLTIQRTQQEDSAVYLCASKPAGVQETQYFGPGTRLLVL.

This clonotype was counted a few times. V is TRBV28 and J is TRBJ1-5; 9 bases fit TRBD1. The CDR3 length is 17 residues. V dropped 6 bases and J dropped 3; count of bases not matched to a gene: 12. Germline-derived CDR1 and CDR2 are MDHEN and SYDVKM. The CDR3 DNA reads TGTGCCAGCAGACCACCTGGACAGGGGATCGACAATCAGCCCCAGCATTTT. As protein: CASRPPGQGIDNQPQHF.

This clonotype occurred many times. This rearrangement joins TRBV7-9 to TRBJ1-1; 8 bases map to TRBD1. V shed 5 bases and J 5 bases; nucleotides not matched to a gene: 10. The CDR3 has 15 residues. Germline CDR1 is SEHNR and CDR2 is FQNEAQ (reference sequence). The chain's CDR3 is CASSPGAGGATEAFF. The CDR3, as DNA: TGTGCCAGCAGCCCTGGGGCAGGGGGCGCGACTGAAGCTTTCTTT.

This clonotype was seen more than once but under ten times. The chain combines TRBV7-2 with TRBJ1-3, with D perhaps TRBD1 (5 bases). Trimming cost V 5 bases and J 3 bases, with 17 bases left between them. This CDR3 is built from 16 residues. Per germline, CDR1 SGHTA and CDR2 FQGNSA. CDR3 loop: CASSPDFGQGGNTIYF. The CDR3 DNA reads as TGTGCCAGCAGCCCCGACTTTGGGCAGGGTGGAAACACCATATATTTT. Filled out from reference TRBV7-2 and TRBJ1-3, the complete variable domain reads GAGVSQSPSNKVTEKGKDVELRCDPISGHTALYWYRQSLGQGLEFLIYFQGNSAPDKSGLPSDRFSAERTGGSVSTLTIQRTQQEDSAVYLCASSPDFGQGGNTIYFGEGSWLTVV.

This clonotype was seen at least ten times. V is TRBV20-1 and J is TRBJ1-2, with 10 positions matching TRBD1. The V and J ends lost 7 bases and 1 base, in that order; junction bases with no gene match: 6. This CDR3 is 14 amino acids long. Germline V lookup: CDR1 DFQATT, CDR2 SNEGSKA (reference sequence). The CDR3 bases are TGCAGTGTCCGACAGGGGGCAAGTAACTATGGCTACACCTTC. This encodes CSVRQGASNYGYTF.

This chain uses TRBV9 with TRBJ2-3, with D uncertain. Between the trimmed V and J ends, which lost 7 bases and 3 bases, there was a span of 15 bases. The germline V gene has CDR1 SGDLS and CDR2 YYNGEE. The CDR3 length is 14 residues. The CDR3 nucleotides read TGTGCCAGCCGCCGCATGATTGAAACAGATACGCAGTATTTT. As protein: CASRRMIETDTQYF.

This chain joins TRBV20-1 and TRBJ1-2, with D perhaps matching TRBD1 (5 bases). Deletions cut 0 bases from V and 8 bases from J, with 13 bases between. Germline V lookup: CDR1 DFQATT, CDR2 SNEGSKA (reference sequence). The length of the CDR3 is 13 residues. CDR3 residues: CSARDYGGWGYTF. In DNA form, the CDR3 reads TGCAGTGCTAGAGATTACGGGGGATGGGGCTACACCTTC.

The chain recombines TRBV20-1 with TRBJ2-5, with TRBD2 as a possible D gene (6 bases). Between the trimmed V and J ends, which lost 0 bases and 3 bases, there was a span of 20 bases. CDR3 length: 17 amino acids. Germline CDR1 reads DFQATT; CDR2 reads SNEGSKA (reference sequence). The DNA of the CDR3 is TGCAGTGCTAGAGACAATATCCGGGACTCGCGGGAAGAGACCCAGTACTTC. It specifies CSARDNIRDSREETQYF.

This clonotype was counted between two and nine times. This chain uses TRBV12-3 or TRBV12-4 with TRBJ2-3; possible D gene TRBD2, 6 bases. V lost 3 bases and J 5 bases, leaving 12 bases between the germline ends. This CDR3 comprises 14 residues. As DNA, the CDR3 is TGTGCCAGCAGTTTTGGGGCAGCGGGAGATACGCAGTATTTT. Encoded protein: CASSFGAAGDTQYF.

This clonotype has just a few counts. The chain employs TRBV11-2 and TRBJ2-1; 12 positions agree with TRBD2. Germline V gene lookup returns CDR1 SGHAT and CDR2 FQNNGV. This CDR3 is 14 amino acids long. The J segment lost 8 bases and the V segment lost 2 bases, leaving 1 base of the junction unmatched. The CDR3 protein is CASSLTSGRYEQFF. The CDR3, as DNA: TGTGCCAGCAGCTTAACTAGCGGGAGGTATGAGCAGTTCTTC.

In this sample, this clonotype turned up a few times. J is TRBJ2-1 and V is TRBV5-1, with 7 bases that match TRBD2. The germline CDR1 and CDR2 sequences are SGHRS and YFSETQ. The J segment lost 9 bases and the V segment lost 1 base, leaving 4 bases of the junction unmatched. CDR3 length: 13 residues. The CDR3 sequence is CASSLIASGEQFF. The CDR3 DNA reads as TGCGCCAGCAGCTTGATAGCTAGCGGTGAGCAGTTCTTC.

The chain is built from TRBV6-5 and TRBJ1-3, with D maybe TRBD1 (5 bases). The CDR3 loop spans 12 amino acids. The V gene's germline CDR1 is MNHEY and CDR2 SVGAGI. Trimming cost V 8 bases and J 5 bases, with 10 bases left between them. This CDR3 reads CASGRVRNTIYF. DNA for the CDR3: TGTGCCAGCGGCAGGGTGAGAAACACCATATATTTT.

The table lists this clonotype with a few counts. This chain links TRBV7-2 with TRBJ2-5, with D unclear. Trimming took off 5 bases at V and 0 bases at J, with 10 bases between the two ends. The CDR3 is 14 residues long. The germline gives CDR1 SGHTA, CDR2 FQGNSA. CDR3 in DNA: TGTGCCAGCAGCCCCGATTTGTACCAAGAGACCCAGTACTTC. The encoded protein is CASSPDLYQETQYF.

This clonotype was seen a handful of times. The rearrangement links TRBV7-2 to TRBJ2-1, with D tentatively TRBD2 (5 bases). The germline V gene encodes CDR1 SGHTA and CDR2 FQGNSA. The CDR3 covers 15 residues. Trimming pared 5 bases from V and 0 bases from J, leaving 11 bases between. CDR3 coding DNA: TGTGCCAGCAGCCCCCGGAGGAACTCCTACAATGAGCAGTTCTTC. Amino acid sequence: CASSPRRNSYNEQFF. Drawing the rest from reference TRBV7-2 and TRBJ2-1, the complete variable domain is GAGVSQSPSNKVTEKGKDVELRCDPISGHTALYWYRQSLGQGLEFLIYFQGNSAPDKSGLPSDRFSAERTGGSVSTLTIQRTQQEDSAVYLCASSPRRNSYNEQFFGPGTRLTVL.

This clonotype occurred a few times. The chain couples TRBV7-8 to TRBJ1-6; TRBD1 might be the D (5 bases). V lost 5 bases to trimming and J lost 10 bases, with 12 bases between them. The CDR3 has 13 residues. CDR1 and CDR2 (germline): SGHVS, FQNEAQ. The CDR3 protein is CASSGQGGSPLHF. The CDR3 nucleotides read TGTGCCAGCAGCGGGCAGGGAGGGTCACCCCTCCACTTT.